The 22 T cell receptor beta chains in this list originate from one sample, sequenced in a study of technical replicates of blood from several donors. The assay was immunoSEQ multiplex PCR, and TCRdb's table has in-frame clones only and misses some. The data contain around 80,000 clones, around nine tenths of them singletons. Sequencing used T cells isolated from PBMCs. The receptors were sampled from a human donor in good health.

The CDR3 DNA is TGTGCCAGCAGCTTAGCTATGGAGGAGCAGTACTTC. Protein sequence: CASSLAMEEQYF. The chain carries TRBV7-6 and TRBJ2-7; D is unresolved. CDR1 SGHVS and CDR2 FNYEAQ come from the germline V gene. The CDR3 sequence is 12 residues long. Deletions cut 0 bases from V and 7 bases from J, with 7 bases between.

The V call is TRBV2, the J call TRBJ2-7; 8 bases are shared with TRBD2. The CDR3 spans 16 residues. Per germline, CDR1 SNHLY and CDR2 FYNNEI. V dropped 5 bases and J dropped 2; count of bases not matched to a gene: 11. The CDR3 loop is CASSKDPGGKAYEQYF. The DNA for the CDR3 is TGTGCCAGCAGTAAAGACCCGGGGGGGAAAGCCTACGAGCAGTACTTC.

The V gene is TRBV5-6, the J gene TRBJ2-5; D is possibly TRBD2 (5 bases). The V end lost 5 bases, the J end lost 5 bases, and 7 bases lay between the germline ends. The germline CDR1 and CDR2 sequences are SGHDT and YYEEEE. This CDR3 has 11 residues. CDR3 nucleotide sequence: TGTGCCAGCAGTTTAGCGGAGACCCAGTACTTC. Translation gives CASSLAETQYF. Drawing the rest from reference TRBV5-6 and TRBJ2-5, the complete variable domain is DAGVTQSPTHLIKTRGQQVTLRCSPKSGHDTVSWYQQALGQGPQFIFQYYEEEERQRGNFPDRFSGHQFPNYSSELNVNALLLGDSALYLCASSLAETQYFGPGTRLLVL.

This chain joins TRBV7-3 and TRBJ2-1; 9 bases align to TRBD1. This CDR3 has 16 residues. The V gene's germline CDR1 is SGHTA and CDR2 FQGTGA. Trimming at V came to 5 bases and at J to 9 bases, leaving 14 bases not matched to a gene. As DNA, the CDR3 is TGTGCCAGCAGCCTAAAGGGAGACAGGGGGAGGGTTGAGCAGTTCTTC. Translated: CASSLKGDRGRVEQFF.

This clone was detected only once. The genes are TRBV9 and TRBJ2-1; TRBD2 matches 7 bases. Trimming removed 0 bases from V and 2 bases from J; junction bases left unmatched: 8. CDR3 length equals 17 residues. Looked up from germline, CDR1 is SGDLS and CDR2 is YYNGEE. The CDR3: CASSVVGLAAAYNEQFF. In DNA, the CDR3 is TGTGCCAGCAGCGTAGTAGGGCTAGCGGCTGCCTACAATGAGCAGTTCTTC.

The rearrangement links TRBV5-4 to TRBJ2-1, with D tentatively TRBD1 (6 bases). V lost 5 bases and J lost 4, with 16 bases in between. Germline CDR1 reads SGHNT; CDR2 reads YYREEE (reference sequence). CDR3 size: 15 residues. The CDR3 is CASRLDSGDYNEQFF. The CDR3 nucleotides read TGTGCCAGCAGACTGGACTCAGGGGATTACAATGAGCAGTTCTTC.

This clone was observed a few times. The chain combines TRBV6-5 with TRBJ2-7, with 7 bases lining up with TRBD2. The germline CDR1 and CDR2 sequences are MNHEY and SVGAGI. The V gene end was trimmed by 7 bases and the J gene end by 0 bases; junction bases not matched to a gene: 6. CDR3 length: 14 amino acids. The CDR3 coding sequence is TGTGCCAGCAAGCGGGAAGAAAACTCCTACGAGCAGTACTTC. Protein product: CASKREENSYEQYF.

The chain recombines TRBV10-3 with TRBJ2-1, with TRBD2 matching over 7 bases. Germline trimming cut 8 bases from V and 0 bases from J; bases unmatched to any gene: 10. The V gene's germline CDR1 is ENHRY and CDR2 SYGVKD. The CDR3 contains 16 residues. The CDR3 nucleotides are TGTGCCATCGGTCTAGCGGAAATGAGCTCCTACAATGAGCAGTTCTTC. Its translation: CAIGLAEMSSYNEQFF.

The chain recombines TRBV4-1 with TRBJ1-2; D ambiguous. The V gene lost 5 bases and the J gene lost 3 bases, with 19 bases spanning the gap. Germline CDR1 and CDR2: MGHRA and YSYEKL. The CDR3 runs 16 residues. The CDR3 reads CASSTRGRTDDYGYTF. The CDR3 DNA reads TGCGCCAGCAGCACGCGAGGCCGCACCGATGACTATGGCTACACCTTC.

The J gene is TRBJ1-1, the V gene TRBV7-9, with D tentatively TRBD1 (6 bases). The V end was cut by 1 base, the J end by 0 bases, with 15 bases between. This CDR3 comprises 17 residues. From germline, CDR1 is SEHNR and CDR2 FQNEAQ (reference sequence). CDR3 bases: TGTGCCAGCAGCTTAGGCCCCCCCCAGGGGTTGAACACTGAAGCTTTCTTT. This codes for CASSLGPPQGLNTEAFF.

The chain combines TRBV5-1 with TRBJ1-5, with a possible D match to TRBD1 (6 bases). V was shortened by 6 bases and J by 6 bases, with 13 bases between the two germline ends. Per germline, CDR1 SGHRS and CDR2 YFSETQ. This CDR3 contains 13 residues. CDR3 DNA sequence: TGCGCCAGCAAGAATCAGGGGCTTCAGCCCCAGCATTTT. It encodes CASKNQGLQPQHF.

This chain uses TRBV19 with TRBJ2-7; 11 nucleotides align to TRBD1. CDR1 and CDR2 from the germline V gene are LNHDA and SQIVND (reference sequence). V lost 7 bases and J lost 2; bases outside the gene matches: 4. This CDR3 has 14 amino acids. The CDR3 reads CASTPGQGAYEQYF. The CDR3 nucleotides read TGTGCCAGTACCCCGGGACAGGGGGCCTACGAGCAGTACTTC.

This rearrangement joins TRBV18 to TRBJ2-3; tentatively, D is TRBD2 (6 bases). Germline V gene data show CDR1 as KGHSH and CDR2 as LQKENI. CDR3 length: 18 residues. Trimming stripped 2 bases from V and 0 bases from J, with 18 bases between. CDR3 in DNA: TGTGCCAGCTCACCATCTCTAGCGAGACCAACTAGCACAGATACGCAGTATTTT. As protein: CASSPSLARPTSTDTQYF. Drawing the rest from reference TRBV18 and TRBJ2-3, the complete variable domain is NAGVMQNPRHLVRRRGQEARLRCSPMKGHSHVYWYRQLPEEGLKFMVYLQKENIIDESGMPKERFSAEFPKEGPSILRIQQVVRGDSAAYFCASSPSLARPTSTDTQYFGPGTRLTVL.

J is TRBJ2-5 and V is TRBV5-1; no reliable D call. The CDR3 is made up of 14 amino acids. Looked up from germline, CDR1 is SGHRS and CDR2 is YFSETQ. V was shortened by 1 base and J by 1 base, with 8 bases between the two germline ends. CDR3 coding DNA: TGCGCCAGCAGCTTGCACGGGTTCCAAGAGACCCAGTACTTC. Translation: CASSLHGFQETQYF.

With respect to this clone: At one end the junction does not follow the germline gene, possibly because of a read error. V is TRBV27 and J is TRBJ1-5; the D gene is possibly TRBD1 (6 bases). From germline, CDR1 is MNHEY and CDR2 SMNVEV (reference sequence). This CDR3 is 18 amino acids long. CDR3 DNA: TGTGTCAGCAGTTCCCGCACAGGGCGGCTTGTGGGCAATCAGCCCCAGCATTTT. Its translation is CVSSSRTGRLVGNQPQHF.

The gene calls are TRBV4-1 and TRBJ1-2; 9 positions agree with TRBD1. V shed 5 bases, J shed 0 bases, and the junction held 7 bases outside the gene matches. Germline V gives CDR1 MGHRA, CDR2 YSYEKL. CDR3 size: 16 residues. The DNA for the CDR3 is TGCGCCAGCAGCACCGCCCGGGACAGGGCTAACTATGGCTACACCTTC. As protein: CASSTARDRANYGYTF.

This chain connects TRBV29-1 to TRBJ2-2; TRBD2 matches 14 bases. The V and J ends lost 4 bases and 7 bases, in that order; junction bases with no gene match: 8. This CDR3 is built from 16 residues. Germline V gives CDR1 SQVTM, CDR2 ANQGSEA. The CDR3 coding sequence is TGCAGCGTTGGGACTAGCGGGAGGCCAGGGAACGGGGAGCTGTTTTTT. Translating gives CSVGTSGRPGNGELFF.

The V gene is TRBV10-3, the J gene TRBJ2-1; TRBD2 aligns across 12 bases. The germline gives CDR1 ENHRY, CDR2 SYGVKD. Trimming took 2 bases from V and 5 from J; bases not matched to a gene: 7. The CDR3 runs to 17 residues. CDR3 in DNA: TGTGCCATCAGTGAGACGGGCCTAGCGGGGGGGCACAATGAGCAGTTCTTC. Translation: CAISETGLAGGHNEQFF.

The genes are TRBV27 and TRBJ2-3; the match to TRBD2 covers 8 bases. The CDR3 totals 16 residues. V lost 0 bases to trimming and J lost 6 bases; unmatched junction nucleotides: 8. Looked up from germline, CDR1 is MNHEY and CDR2 is SMNVEV (reference sequence). The CDR3 bases are TGTGCCAGCAGTTTATCGTCTTCGGGGGGGCTCGATACGCAGTATTTT. This sequence encodes CASSLSSSGGLDTQYF.

In its sample, this clone was seen once. J is TRBJ2-3 and V is TRBV5-6, with D uncertain. Per germline, CDR1 SGHDT and CDR2 YYEEEE. With 6 bases removed from V and 2 bases from J, the gap between germline ends came to 16 bases. CDR3 length: 15 amino acids. CDR3 amino acids: CASIKAGKSTDTQYF. The CDR3 coding sequence is TGTGCCAGCATCAAGGCAGGTAAATCCACAGATACGCAGTATTTT.

The chain carries TRBV18 and TRBJ2-7, with D perhaps matching TRBD2 (5 bases). CDR1 KGHSH and CDR2 LQKENI come from the germline V gene. V was cut by 3 bases and J by 1 base, with 10 bases left in between. The CDR3 consists of 14 residues. CDR3 nucleotides: TGTGCCAGCTCACCCGGTTGGGAGTCCTACGAGCAGTACTTC. Translating it yields CASSPGWESYEQYF.

The chain has TRBV9 and TRBJ2-1; 7 positions match TRBD2. Unmatched junction bases numbered 0, after V lost 2 bases and J lost 10 bases. Germline values: CDR1 SGDLS, CDR2 YYNGEE. This CDR3 contains 11 residues. The CDR3 coding sequence is TGTGCCAGCAGCGTGGGGGGGGAGCAGTTCTTC. Protein product: CASSVGGEQFF.